This TCR beta chain came from a study of Ad26.COV2.S vaccination and SARS-CoV-2 variants. Looking at the study overall: Ad26.COV2.S given intramuscularly, once or twice 56 days apart. Study-level findings and limits: The study found similar non-spike TCR breadth in vaccine and placebo recipients. Post-vaccination breadth of spike-specific CD8+ and CD4+ T cell responses was reportedly substantial.

Note on this clone: Its target is unknown.

Treatment denoted: around 19 received Ad26.COV2.S at low or high dose, single or two shots; about 5 received placebo; per-sample allocation not given. Following the first vaccine or placebo injection, samples were taken on day 63. Recruitment in Boston yielded a donor of adult age, 18-55 years. The CDR3 has 12 residues. Germline assignment: CDR1 SNHLY and CDR2 FYNNEI. V was trimmed by 2 bases and J by 2 bases, leaving 4 bases between them. The protocol was immunoSEQ multiplex PCR, while the TCRdb copy is restricted to in-frame clones and leaves out a portion. The table has roughly 240,000 clones, around 89% seen once.

The chain carries TRBV2 and TRBJ2-7; D gene ambiguous. The receptor comes from a person aged 18 to 59 who received the Ad26.COV2.S COVID-19 vaccine or a placebo. The sequencing used peripheral blood, collected in a trial of Ad26.COV2.S vaccine versus placebo. CDR3 amino acids: CASSERTYEQYF. CDR3 coding DNA: TGTGCCAGCAGTGAACGGACCTACGAGCAGTACTTC. The full variable domain, in which reference TRBV2 and TRBJ2-7 provide the parts outside the CDR3, is EPEVTQTPSHQVTQMGQEVILRCVPISNHLYFYWYRQILGQKVEFLVSFYNNEISEKSEIFDDQFSVERPDGSNFTLKIRSTKLEDSAMYFCASSERTYEQYFGPGTRLTVT.